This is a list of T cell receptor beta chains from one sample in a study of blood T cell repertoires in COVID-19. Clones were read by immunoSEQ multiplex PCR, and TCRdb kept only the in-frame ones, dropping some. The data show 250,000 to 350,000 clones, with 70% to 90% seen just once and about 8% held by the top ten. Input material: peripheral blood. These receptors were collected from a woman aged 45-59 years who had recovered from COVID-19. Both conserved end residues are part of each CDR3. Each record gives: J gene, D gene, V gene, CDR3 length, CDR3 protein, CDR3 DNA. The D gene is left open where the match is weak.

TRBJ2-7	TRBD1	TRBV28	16	CASTTFRDRGRYEQYF	TGTGCCAGCACCACTTTTAGGGACAGGGGTAGGTACGAGCAGTACTTC
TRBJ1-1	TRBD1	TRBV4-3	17	CASSQEVRGHSDTEAFF	TGCGCCAGCAGCCAAGAGGTTAGGGGGCACTCGGACACTGAAGCTTTCTTT
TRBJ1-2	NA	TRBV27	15	CARINGQRYNYGYTF	TGTGCCAGGATAAATGGACAGCGTTATAACTATGGCTACACCTTC
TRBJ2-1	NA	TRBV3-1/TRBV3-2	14	CASSRSGGMNEQFF	TGTGCCAGCAGCCGGTCGGGGGGCATGAATGAGCAGTTCTTC
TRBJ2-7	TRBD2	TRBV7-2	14	CASSLLAGTYEQYF	TGTGCCAGCAGCTTGTTAGCGGGGACCTACGAGCAGTACTTC
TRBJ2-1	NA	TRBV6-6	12	CASSVLAAEQFF	TGTGCCAGCAGTGTGCTCGCGGCTGAGCAGTTCTTC
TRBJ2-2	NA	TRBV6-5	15	CASSPGKAPTGELFF	TGTGCCAGCAGTCCGGGGAAAGCTCCCACCGGGGAGCTGTTTTTT
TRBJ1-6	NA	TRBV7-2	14	CASSPLAGNSPLHF	TGTGCCAGCAGCCCCCTGGCAGGGAACTCACCCCTCCACTTT
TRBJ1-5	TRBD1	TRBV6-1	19	CASSVLGTGGSWSNQPQHF	TGTGCCAGCAGTGTACTCGGGACAGGGGGTTCTTGGAGCAATCAGCCCCAGCATTTT
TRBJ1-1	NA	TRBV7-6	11	CASTPGVIVFF	TGTGCCAGCACACCAGGGGTTATAGTATTCTTT
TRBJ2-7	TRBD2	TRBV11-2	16	CASSSRLAGSSYEQYF	TGTGCCAGCAGCTCCCGACTAGCGGGGAGCTCCTACGAGCAGTACTTC